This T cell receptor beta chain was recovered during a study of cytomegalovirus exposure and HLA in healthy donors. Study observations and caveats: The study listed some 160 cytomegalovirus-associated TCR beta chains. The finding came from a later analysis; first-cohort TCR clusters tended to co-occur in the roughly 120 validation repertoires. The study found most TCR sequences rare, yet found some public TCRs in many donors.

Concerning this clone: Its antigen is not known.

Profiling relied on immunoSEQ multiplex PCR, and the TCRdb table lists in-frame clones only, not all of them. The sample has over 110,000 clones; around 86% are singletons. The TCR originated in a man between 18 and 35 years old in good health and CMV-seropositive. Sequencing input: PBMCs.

In DNA form, the CDR3 reads TGTGCCAGCAGCTTGGGGGGGGTTCCAGAGACCCAGTACTTC. This translates into CASSLGGVPETQYF. The V gene is TRBV5-4, the J gene TRBJ2-5; perhaps TRBD2 as D (6 bases). The CDR3 has 14 amino acids. In germline, CDR1 is SGHNT, CDR2 YYREEE (reference sequence). The V and J ends lost 0 bases and 4 bases respectively, with 10 bases between them.